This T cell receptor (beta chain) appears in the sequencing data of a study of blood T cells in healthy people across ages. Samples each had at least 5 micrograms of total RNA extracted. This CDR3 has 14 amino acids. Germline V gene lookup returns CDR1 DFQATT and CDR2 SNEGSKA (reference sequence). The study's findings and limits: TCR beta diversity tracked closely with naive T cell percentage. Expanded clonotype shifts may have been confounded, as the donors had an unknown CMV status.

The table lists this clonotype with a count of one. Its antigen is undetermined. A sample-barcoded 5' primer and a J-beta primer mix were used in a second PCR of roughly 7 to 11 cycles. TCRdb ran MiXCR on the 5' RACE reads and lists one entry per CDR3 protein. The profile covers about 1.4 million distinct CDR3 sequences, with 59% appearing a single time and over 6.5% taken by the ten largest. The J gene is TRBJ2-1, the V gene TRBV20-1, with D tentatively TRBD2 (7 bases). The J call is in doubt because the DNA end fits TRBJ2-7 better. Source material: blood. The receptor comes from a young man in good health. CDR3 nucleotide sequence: TGCAGTACAAATGGGGGGGCATTATACAATGAGCAGTACTTC. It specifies CSTNGGALYNEQYF.